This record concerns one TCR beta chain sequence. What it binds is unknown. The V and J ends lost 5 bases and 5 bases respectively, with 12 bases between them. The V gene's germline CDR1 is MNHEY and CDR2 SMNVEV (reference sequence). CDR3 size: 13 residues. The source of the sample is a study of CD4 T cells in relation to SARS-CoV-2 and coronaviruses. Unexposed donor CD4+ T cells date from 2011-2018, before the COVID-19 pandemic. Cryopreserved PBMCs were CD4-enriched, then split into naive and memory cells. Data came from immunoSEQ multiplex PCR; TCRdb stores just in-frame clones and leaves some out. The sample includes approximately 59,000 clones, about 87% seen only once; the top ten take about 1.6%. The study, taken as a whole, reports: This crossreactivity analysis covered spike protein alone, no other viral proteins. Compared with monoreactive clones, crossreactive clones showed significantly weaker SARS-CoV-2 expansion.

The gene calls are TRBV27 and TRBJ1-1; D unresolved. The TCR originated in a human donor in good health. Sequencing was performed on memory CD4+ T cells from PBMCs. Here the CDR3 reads CASSVDFGTEAFF. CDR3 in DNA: TGTGCCAGCAGTGTCGACTTTGGGACTGAAGCTTTCTTT.